Listed here are 3 T cell receptor beta chains from one sample, sequenced in a study of cytotoxic CD8 clonotypes in ibrutinib-treated CLL. The table came from immunoSEQ multiplex PCR; TCRdb's copy has only in-frame clones and leaves some out. The repertoire consists of some 130,000 clones, with more than 85% occurring once and the leading ten covering approximately 10%. The sequences come from PBMCs, collected after 12 months of ibrutinib treatment. Receptors originate from a human donor with chronic lymphocytic leukemia.

This chain joins TRBV27 and TRBJ2-7; no reliable D call. The length of the CDR3 is 13 residues. Germline CDR1 MNHEY, CDR2 SMNVEV (reference sequence). Trimming stripped 5 bases from V and 5 bases from J, with 13 bases between. CDR3 nucleotide sequence: TGTGCCAGCAGTCAAACGGAAGGTAACGAGCAGTACTTC. This translates into CASSQTEGNEQYF.

This chain connects TRBV2 to TRBJ2-7; unclear D gene. Trimming left V 7 bases short and J 2 bases short, with 6 bases between. Germline CDR1 SNHLY, CDR2 FYNNEI. This CDR3 has 11 amino acids. CDR3 nucleotides: TGTGCCAGCACGCCAGCCTACGAGCAGTACTTC. Amino acids: CASTPAYEQYF.

The chain is built from TRBV11-3 and TRBJ2-1; 9 nucleotides agree with TRBD2. The CDR3 length is 13 residues. V was clipped by 9 bases and J by 3 bases; unmatched bases: 3. From germline, CDR1 is SGHNT and CDR2 YENEEA. For the CDR3, the DNA is TGTGCCAGTTCGACTAGCGGCTACAATGAGCAGTTCTTC. Translation: CASSTSGYNEQFF.